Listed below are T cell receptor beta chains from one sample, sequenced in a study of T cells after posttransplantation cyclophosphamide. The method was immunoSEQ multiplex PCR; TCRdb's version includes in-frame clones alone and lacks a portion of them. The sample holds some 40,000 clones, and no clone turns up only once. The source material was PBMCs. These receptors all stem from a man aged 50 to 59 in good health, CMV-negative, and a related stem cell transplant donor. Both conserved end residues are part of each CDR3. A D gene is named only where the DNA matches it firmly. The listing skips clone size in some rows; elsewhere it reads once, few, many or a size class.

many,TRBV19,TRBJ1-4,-,CASSPATNEKLFF,TGTGCCAGTAGTCCTGCAACTAATGAAAAACTGTTTTTT
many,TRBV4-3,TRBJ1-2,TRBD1,CASSQDPRTGGYTF,TGCGCCAGCAGCCAAGACCCTCGGACAGGGGGCTACACCTTC
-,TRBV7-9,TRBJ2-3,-,CASSFSRIITDTQYF,TGTGCCAGCAGCTTCTCGAGAATAATCACAGATACGCAGTATTTT
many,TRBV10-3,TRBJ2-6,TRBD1,CAISDGTGVLGANVLTF,TGTGCCATCAGTGATGGGACAGGGGTCCTTGGGGCCAACGTCCTGACTTTC
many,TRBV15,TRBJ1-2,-,CATSSVTAVYGYTF,TGTGCCACCAGCAGCGTTACTGCTGTATATGGCTACACCTTC
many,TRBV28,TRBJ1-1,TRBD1,CASSTTGVNTEAFF,TGTGCCAGCAGTACGACAGGGGTGAACACTGAAGCTTTCTTT
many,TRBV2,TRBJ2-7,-,CASSRDNSYEQYF,TGTGCCAGCAGCAGGGACAACTCCTACGAGCAGTACTTC
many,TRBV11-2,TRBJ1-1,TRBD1,CASNLGDRAVGNTEAFF,TGTGCCAGCAACTTGGGGGACAGGGCTGTTGGGAACACTGAAGCTTTCTTT
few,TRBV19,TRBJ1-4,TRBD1,CASSTRQGLSNEKLFF,TGTGCCAGTAGTACCCGACAGGGGTTGAGTAATGAAAAACTGTTTTTT
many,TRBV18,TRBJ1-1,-,CASSATGTPQSTEAFF,TGTGCCAGCTCAGCTACCGGGACACCCCAGAGCACTGAAGCTTTCTTT
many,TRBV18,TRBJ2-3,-,CASSPYQGPDTQYF,TGTGCCAGCTCACCTTACCAGGGGCCAGATACGCAGTATTTT
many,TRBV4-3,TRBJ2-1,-,CASSSQTGKHSSNEQFF,TGCGCCAGCAGCAGTCAAACAGGGAAGCATTCCTCCAATGAGCAGTTCTTC
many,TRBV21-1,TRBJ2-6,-,CASSECRDRYPSGANVLTF,TGTGCCAGCAGCGAATGTAGGGACAGGTACCCCTCTGGGGCCAACGTCCTGACTTTC
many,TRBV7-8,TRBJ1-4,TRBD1,CASSRTGGGEKLFF,TGTGCCAGCAGCCGGACAGGGGGCGGCGAAAAACTGTTTTTT
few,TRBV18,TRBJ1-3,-,CASSPDQGFSGNTIYF,TGTGCCAGCTCACCTGACCAGGGGTTTTCTGGAAACACCATATATTTT
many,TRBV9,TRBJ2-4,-,CASSDSVDIQYF,TGTGCCAGCAGTGACTCTGTCGACATTCAGTACTTC
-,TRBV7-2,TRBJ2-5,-,CASSPSPGSDETQYF,TGTGCCAGCAGCCCAAGTCCGGGGTCGGACGAGACCCAGTACTTC
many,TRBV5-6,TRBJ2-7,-,CASSLGVPYEQYF,TGTGCCAGCAGCTTGGGCGTCCCTTACGAGCAGTACTTC
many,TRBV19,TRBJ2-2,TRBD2,CASSSLAGGGTGELFF,TGTGCCAGTAGTAGCTTAGCGGGAGGGGGTACCGGGGAGCTGTTTTTT
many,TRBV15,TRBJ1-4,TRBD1,CATSRDSQGAFEKLFF,TGTGCCACCAGCAGAGATAGCCAGGGGGCCTTCGAAAAACTGTTTTTT
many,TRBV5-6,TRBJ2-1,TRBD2,CASSLGSGRARNEQFF,TGTGCCAGCAGCTTGGGGAGCGGGAGGGCGAGGAATGAGCAGTTCTTC
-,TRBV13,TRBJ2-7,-,CASSARTGSSREVQYF,TGTGCCAGCAGCGCGCGTACAGGGAGTAGCCGAGAGGTGCAGTACTTC
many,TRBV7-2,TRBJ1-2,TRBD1,CASSLTGTGSSGYTF,TGTGCCAGCAGCTTAACCGGGACAGGGTCGAGTGGCTACACCTTC